This TCR beta chain was obtained from a study of CD8+CD57+ T cells in acquired aplastic anemia. The wider study: Sorted cells (CD4+ and CD8+) yielded DNA amounts that averaged approximately 3 ug. Healthy donors yielded 9 million to 14 million CD4+ cell reads on average.

The CDR3 loop spans 14 amino acids. From germline, CDR1 is SEHNR and CDR2 FQNEAQ (reference sequence). The ends were cut back, 5 bases at V and 5 bases at J, with 14 bases in the middle. This clonotype came up once. TCR beta VDJ and CDR3 were profiled, and genomic DNA was the template. MiXCR, run by TCRdb on the reads, gives a single entry per CDR3 protein. The sample shows around 150,000 distinct CDR3 sequences, less than 45% of them seen only once. The sequence was collected from a human donor in good health, serving as a control. The specimen sequenced was sorted CD4+, CD8+, or CD8+CD57+ T cells (not recorded which) from PBMCs. The rearrangement uses TRBV7-9 and TRBJ2-3; possible D gene TRBD2, 5 bases. CDR3 coding DNA: TGTGCCAGCAGCCCAACTCAAGGAGGAGATACGCAGTATTTT. Its translation is CASSPTQGGDTQYF.